The rows below give T cell receptor beta chains drawn from one sample of a study of CD8 T cells in ankylosing spondylitis. TCRdb re-analysed the 5' RACE reads in MiXCR, keeping a single row per CDR3 protein. The data hold under 950,000 distinct CDR3 sequences, with roughly 19% observed a single time. The sample comprised blood, either unsorted or a sorted T cell fraction (not recorded which). These receptor sequences come from a male donor with ankylosing spondylitis. Both conserved end residues are part of each CDR3. A D gene is named only where the DNA matches it firmly. Some rows mark clone size as missing; the rest say once, few, many or name a class of expanded clone.

CDR3nt	CDR3aa	v_gene	j_gene	abundance	d_gene
TGCGCCAGCAGCTTGGCCATCCGGACAGGGGACACCGGGGAGCTGTTTTTT	CASSLAIRTGDTGELFF	TRBV5-1	TRBJ2-2	few	TRBD1
TGTGCCAGCAGCCGCCATAGCGGAGGCACAGATACGCAGTATTTT	CASSRHSGGTDTQYF	TRBV14	TRBJ2-3	many	-
TGTGCCACCCCAGCGGGAGGGGACACCGGGGAGCTGTTTTTT	CATPAGGDTGELFF	TRBV28	TRBJ2-2	few	TRBD2
TGTGCCAGCAGCCCGACGACCCGGAAGGGGAGGGACGAGCAGTACTTC	CASSPTTRKGRDEQYF	TRBV14	TRBJ2-7	few	TRBD2
TGTGCCAGCAGTCATGCCGGGACGGCGACCTACGAGCAGTACTTC	CASSHAGTATYEQYF	TRBV12-3/TRBV12-4	TRBJ2-7	few	-
TGCAGTGCTAGACCCCCGGGACAGGTTAGCAATCAGCCCCAGCATTTT	CSARPPGQVSNQPQHF	TRBV20-1	TRBJ1-5	-	TRBD1
TGCAGTGCTAGTGGGGGACTGACCCCCTACAATGAGCAGTTCTTC	CSASGGLTPYNEQFF	TRBV20-1	TRBJ2-1	few	-
TGCGCCAGCAGCTTATTGCTAACCCAAGAGACCCAGTACTTC	CASSLLLTQETQYF	TRBV5-1	TRBJ2-5	few	-
TGTGCCAGCAGCTTACAGGCTAGCGGATTTCCCAGGGGCTCCTACAATGAGCAGTTCTTC	CASSLQASGFPRGSYNEQFF	TRBV11-1	TRBJ2-1	-	-
TGTGCCAGCAGCTCCAAGACAGGGCAGGCCTATAATTCACCCCTCCACTTT	CASSSKTGQAYNSPLHF	TRBV13	TRBJ1-6	few	TRBD1
TGTGCCAGCAGTATGCTAGGGTACGAGCAGTACTTC	CASSMLGYEQYF	TRBV12-3/TRBV12-4	TRBJ2-7	few	-
TGTGCCAGCAGTTTATTGGCAGATACGCAGTATTTT	CASSLLADTQYF	TRBV12-3/TRBV12-4	TRBJ2-3	many	-
TGTGCCAGCAGCCCTATCTCGACCTGGGAGACCCAGTACTTC	CASSPISTWETQYF	TRBV5-6	TRBJ2-5	few	-
TGCAGTGCTAGGTTGCCGTTAGCGGGAGAACCGAGGAGGGGAAACATTCAGTACTTC	CSARLPLAGEPRRGNIQYF	TRBV20-1	TRBJ2-4	many	TRBD2
TGCAGTGCTAGAGAGGCCTACCTTAGCTCCTACAATGAGCAGTTCTTC	CSAREAYLSSYNEQFF	TRBV20-1	TRBJ2-1	-	-
TGTGCCAGCAGGCCCGAACCGGGACAGGGAAACACTGAAGCTTTCTTT	CASRPEPGQGNTEAFF	TRBV6-2/TRBV6-3	TRBJ1-1	-	TRBD1
TGTGCCAGCAGCCTACGGTCCCTGGGGACCGGGGAGCTGTTTTTT	CASSLRSLGTGELFF	TRBV7-2	TRBJ2-2	many	-
TGTGCCAGCAGTTTCCAGCGTGGGAAGGAGACCCAGTACTTC	CASSFQRGKETQYF	TRBV6-5	TRBJ2-5	-	-
TGTGCCAGCAGTTTAGTATCGAACACCGGGGAGCTGTTTTTT	CASSLVSNTGELFF	TRBV12-3/TRBV12-4	TRBJ2-2	few	-
TGCGCCAGCAGCTTGGGGGTCATGAACACTGAAGCTTTCTTT	CASSLGVMNTEAFF	TRBV5-1	TRBJ1-1	many	-
TGTGCCAGCAGCCGGACAGCCAGAACAGGTGAAGCTTTCTTT	CASSRTARTGEAFF	TRBV12-3/TRBV12-4	TRBJ1-1	-	-